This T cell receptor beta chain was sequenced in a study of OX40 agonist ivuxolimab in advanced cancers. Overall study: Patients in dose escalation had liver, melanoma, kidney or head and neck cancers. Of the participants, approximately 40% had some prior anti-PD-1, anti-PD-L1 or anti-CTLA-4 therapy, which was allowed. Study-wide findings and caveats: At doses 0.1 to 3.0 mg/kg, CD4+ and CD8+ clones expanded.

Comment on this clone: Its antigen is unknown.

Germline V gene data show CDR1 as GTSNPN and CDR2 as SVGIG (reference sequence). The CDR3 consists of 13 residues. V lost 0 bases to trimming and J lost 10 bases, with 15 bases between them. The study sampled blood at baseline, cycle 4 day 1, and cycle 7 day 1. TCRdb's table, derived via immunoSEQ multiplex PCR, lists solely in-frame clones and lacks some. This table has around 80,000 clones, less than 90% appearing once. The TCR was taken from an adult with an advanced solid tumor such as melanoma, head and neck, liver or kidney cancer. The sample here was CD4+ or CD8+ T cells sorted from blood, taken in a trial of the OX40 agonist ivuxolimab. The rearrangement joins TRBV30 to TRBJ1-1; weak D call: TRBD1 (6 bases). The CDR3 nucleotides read TGTGCCTGGAGTGTTGGGGGCTCGAGTGTAGCTTTCTTT. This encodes CAWSVGGSSVAFF.